This TCR beta chain is drawn from a study of shared clonotypes between healthy human individuals. It was across several immunoSEQ plates that each subset's genomic DNA was evenly split. In the original processing: In the immunoSEQ data, sequences were junction-only and lacked quality scores, so filtering differed. Data came from immunoSEQ multiplex PCR; TCRdb stores just in-frame clones and leaves some out. V, J and clone size derive from that table, while D and trimming were established from the DNA sequence. This table holds about 1.1 million clones, approximately 80% found once. V lost 4 bases to trimming and J lost 0 bases; unmatched junction nucleotides: 2. Germline V lookup: CDR1 SNHLY, CDR2 FYNNEI. The CDR3 consists of 14 residues. As to this clone: This CDR3 is also generated by other DNA sequences in the sample.

This TCR derives from a man between 18 and 29 years old in good health. Some clones in this sample may be carry-over from other donors' samples. Sequencing was carried out using memory CD4+ T cells from PBMCs. Subset here: CD45RA-negative fraction. The chain has TRBV2 and TRBJ2-7; 8 bases fit TRBD1. CDR3 sequence: CASSAGTGSYEQYF. CDR3 DNA: TGTGCCAGCAGTGCCGGGACAGGCTCCTACGAGCAGTACTTC.